Given below is one T cell receptor (beta chain) in context. Antigen: not known. The source of the sample is a study of T cells in localized non-small cell lung cancer. Whole-study findings and limits: A higher density of T cells in blood coincided with extended overall survival. Of the tissues analyzed, uninvolved adjacent lung showed maximal T cell clonality, greater than tumor.

Data came from immunoSEQ multiplex PCR; TCRdb stores just in-frame clones and leaves some out. The repertoire consists of 23,000 or so clones, with around nine tenths occurring once and the leading ten covering about a fifth. Germline V gene data show CDR1 as MNHNS and CDR2 as SASEGT. The V and J ends lost 9 bases and 4 bases respectively, with 9 bases between them. CDR3 length equals 11 residues. The sample in question was peripheral blood, obtained before any cancer treatment. This clonotype was obtained from a man between 40 and 69 years old with stage I squamous cell lung carcinoma. The chain carries TRBV6-1 and TRBJ2-5; D not certain. The CDR3 DNA sequence: TGTGCCAGTAGACTGGGAGAGACCCAGTACTTC. Translation gives CASRLGETQYF.